The 17 T cell receptor beta chains given below trace back to one sample, sequenced in a study of patients and donors after allogeneic stem cell transplantation. TCRdb recomputed calls from the RT-PCR reads with MiXCR, one row per CDR3 protein. The table has approximately 200,000 distinct CDR3 sequences, around two fifths seen once. The sample consisted of blood, either unsorted or a sorted T cell fraction (not recorded which). These receptors all come from a human donor who was either an allogeneic HSCT recipient or a stem cell or donor lymphocyte infusion donor (not recorded which). It is not recorded whose cells these are; they may come from a transplant donor.

The chain links TRBV30 to TRBJ1-6; D remains unclear. The CDR3 has 14 residues. Trimming left V 2 bases short and J 3 bases short, with 8 bases between. CDR1 is GTSNPN and CDR2 is SVGIG in the germline V gene (reference sequence). The CDR3 DNA reads TGTGCCTGGAGTCTCGATTACTATAATTCACCCCTCCACTTT. Its translation is CAWSLDYYNSPLHF.

Only a few counts were recorded for this clonotype. The chain recombines TRBV25-1 with TRBJ1-1; D unclear. With 5 bases removed from V and 4 bases from J, the gap between germline ends came to 17 bases. Germline V CDR1 and CDR2: MGHDK, SYGVNS. The CDR3 runs to 15 residues. The CDR3 nucleotides read TGTGCCAGCAGTCCCCCAGGAACCCTGGGCACTGAAGCTTTCTTT. Its translation: CASSPPGTLGTEAFF.

This chain uses TRBV27 with TRBJ2-3; D possibly corresponds to TRBD2 (6 bases). The V end lost 3 bases, the J end lost 6 bases, and 16 bases lay between the germline ends. This CDR3 comprises 15 residues. Per the germline V gene, CDR1 is MNHEY and CDR2 is SMNVEV (reference sequence). CDR3 sequence reads: CASSFSGYPLDTQYF. The CDR3 DNA is TGTGCCAGCAGTTTCAGCGGGTACCCCCTGGATACGCAGTATTTT.

The chain links TRBV4-3 to TRBJ2-2; D is unclear. Germline V gives CDR1 LGHNA, CDR2 YSLEER. This CDR3 comprises 13 residues. V dropped 4 bases and J dropped 6 bases, with 9 bases sitting between them. CDR3 sequence (DNA): TGCGCCAGCAGCCTAACGATATCCGGGGAGCTGTTTTTT. Translation: CASSLTISGELFF.

J is TRBJ1-2 and V is TRBV29-1; D gene ambiguous. This CDR3 comprises 11 residues. The V gene's germline CDR1 is SQVTM and CDR2 ANQGSEA. The ends were cut back, 5 bases at V and 3 bases at J, with 7 bases in the middle. CDR3 nucleotides: TGCAGCGTTCACGGAGACTATGGCTACACCTTC. Translated: CSVHGDYGYTF.

A few counts support this clonotype. The chain uses TRBV27 and TRBJ1-4; a weak D match, TRBD1 (6 bases). This CDR3 is 20 amino acids long. Germline CDR1 MNHEY, CDR2 SMNVEV (reference sequence). V was trimmed by 3 bases and J by 0 bases, leaving 23 bases between them. The CDR3 DNA follows: TGTGCCAGCAGTTTCCCCCGTGACAGGAGTTACCATGCAACTAATGAAAAACTGTTTTTT. Protein: CASSFPRDRSYHATNEKLFF.

This rearrangement joins TRBV9 to TRBJ2-1; TRBD1 aligns across 8 bases. The CDR3 spans 15 residues. Unmatched junction bases numbered 3, after V lost 4 bases and J lost 0 bases. Germline-derived CDR1 and CDR2 are SGDLS and YYNGEE. DNA for the CDR3: TGTGCCAGCAGCCGGACAGGGAGCTCCTACAATGAGCAGTTCTTC. Translated, it gives CASSRTGSSYNEQFF.

V gene TRBV29-1 combines with J gene TRBJ2-1; 8 bases are a match to TRBD1. V was pared by 2 bases and J by 4 bases, with 13 bases of the junction left unmatched. Germline loops: CDR1 SQVTM, CDR2 ANQGSEA. The length of the CDR3 is 17 residues. CDR3 loop: CSVEHWGAGGEYNEQFF. CDR3 sequence (DNA): TGCAGCGTTGAACACTGGGGGGCAGGGGGCGAATACAATGAGCAGTTCTTC.

The V gene is TRBV7-9, the J gene TRBJ2-1; D is undetermined. V dropped 0 bases and J dropped 5 bases, with 11 bases sitting between them. The CDR3 has 15 amino acids. Germline V gene data show CDR1 as SEHNR and CDR2 as FQNEAQ (reference sequence). The CDR3 region is CASSLAPSPNNEQFF. The CDR3 bases are TGTGCCAGCAGCTTAGCCCCGAGCCCTAACAATGAGCAGTTCTTC.

The V and J genes are TRBV20-1 and TRBJ1-2; D is unclear. Trimming pared 5 bases from V and 3 bases from J, leaving 13 bases between. Germline values: CDR1 DFQATT, CDR2 SNEGSKA (reference sequence). This CDR3 spans 13 amino acids. The CDR3 DNA is TGCAGTGCTCCCCCACCGCCGGACTATGGCTACACCTTC. It translates to CSAPPPPDYGYTF.

This clonotype occurred a few times. V is TRBV29-1 and J is TRBJ2-4; 10 bases align to TRBD2. V was clipped by 1 base and J by 6 bases; unmatched bases: 0. Germline assignment: CDR1 SQVTM and CDR2 ANQGSEA. The CDR3 consists of 13 residues. DNA of the CDR3: TGCAGCGTTGAAGGGACTAGCGGAAACATTCAGTACTTC. Protein product: CSVEGTSGNIQYF.

The V and J genes are TRBV3-2 and TRBJ2-7; no DNA check was done on the table's D call, TRBD2. TRBV3-2 is classified as a pseudogene. The CDR3 has 15 amino acids. CDR3 in amino acids: CASPRTSGAPYEQYF. The CDR3 DNA reads TGTGCCAGCCCCCGGACTAGCGGAGCTCCTTACGAGCAGTACTTC.

This clonotype appeared a few times. CDR3: CAWSVWEPGAAFF. CDR3 in DNA: TGTGCCTGGAGTGTTTGGGAACCAGGGGCAGCTTTCTTT. The chain combines TRBV30 with TRBJ1-1, with D maybe TRBD1 (6 bases). The germline V gene has CDR1 GTSNPN and CDR2 SVGIG (reference sequence). Trimming removed 0 bases from V and 10 bases from J, with 15 bases in between. The CDR3 runs to 13 residues.

The chain couples TRBV4-3 to TRBJ1-1; D remains unclear. Per germline, CDR1 LGHNA and CDR2 YSLEER. The CDR3 covers 13 residues. The V gene lost 10 bases and the J gene lost 0 bases, with 12 bases spanning the gap. Written as DNA, the CDR3 is TGCGCCACGGCAGTTACCATGAACACTGAAGCTTTCTTT. As protein: CATAVTMNTEAFF.

This clonotype came up a few times. J is TRBJ1-5 and V is TRBV4-2, with a possible D match to TRBD1 (5 bases). This CDR3 contains 15 residues. V was cut by 4 bases and J by 7 bases, with 17 bases left in between. The germline V gene encodes CDR1 LGHNA and CDR2 YNFKEQ. CDR3 in DNA: TGTGCCAGCAGCCGGGGGGTAGAGAGCGAACAGCCCCAGCATTTT. It specifies CASSRGVESEQPQHF.

The chain uses TRBV24-1 and TRBJ2-5, with a possible D match to TRBD1 (6 bases). The V and J ends lost 2 bases and 3 bases respectively, with 15 bases between them. CDR1 and CDR2 from the germline V gene are KGHDR and SFDVKD. The CDR3 extends over 16 amino acids. CDR3 region: CATSDWGTREKETQYF. The DNA of the CDR3 is TGTGCCACCAGTGATTGGGGGACACGAGAAAAAGAGACCCAGTACTTC.

This chain connects TRBV29-1 to TRBJ2-1, with D perhaps matching TRBD1 or TRBD2 (6 bases each). This CDR3 is 13 amino acids long. Germline loops: CDR1 SQVTM, CDR2 ANQGSEA. The CDR3 here is CSARGGKVDEQFF. The CDR3, as DNA: TGCAGTGCCAGGGGAGGAAAGGTTGATGAGCAGTTCTTC.